The 26 T cell receptor beta chains reported below all come from one sample, sequenced in a study of identical twins. TCRdb reprocessed the 5' RACE reads with MiXCR, giving one entry per CDR3 protein. Of 700,000 or so distinct CDR3 sequences listed, around 20% are singletons. Separately, the same data were catalogued under a study of T cells expressing NK-cell markers.

The specimen sequenced was PBMCs. Receptor source: a woman younger than 30 in good health.

The chain couples TRBV19 to TRBJ2-6, with D possibly being TRBD1 (6 bases). The V end lost 5 bases, the J end lost 0 bases, and 20 bases lay between the germline ends. The CDR3 is 19 residues long. Per the germline V gene, CDR1 is LNHDA and CDR2 is SQIVND (reference sequence). The chain's CDR3 is CASSPVPDSRHSGANVLTF. CDR3 DNA sequence: TGTGCCAGTAGTCCTGTTCCGGACAGTCGACACTCTGGGGCCAACGTCCTGACTTTC. Using reference TRBV19 and TRBJ2-6 for the parts outside the CDR3, the full variable domain is DGGITQSPKYLFRKEGQNVTLSCEQNLNHDAMYWYRQDPGQGLRLIYYSQIVNDFQKGDIAEGYSVSREKKESFPLTVTSAQKNPTAFYLCASSPVPDSRHSGANVLTFGAGSRLTVL.

This clonotype was seen a few times. The chain joins TRBV10-3 to TRBJ1-1; 8 bases are a match to TRBD1. Trimming took 4 bases from V and 2 from J; bases not matched to a gene: 6. This CDR3 has 15 residues. Germline loops: CDR1 ENHRY, CDR2 SYGVKD. The CDR3 protein is CAISGTSGGNTEAFF. The CDR3 DNA sequence: TGTGCCATCAGTGGAACGTCAGGGGGCAACACTGAAGCTTTCTTT.

This clonotype was seen a handful of times. The rearrangement joins TRBV18 to TRBJ1-2; TRBD1 matches 8 bases. Germline V lookup: CDR1 KGHSH, CDR2 LQKENI. V gave up 6 bases and J gave up 2 bases; unmatched junction bases: 5. The CDR3 loop spans 14 amino acids. The DNA of the CDR3 is TGTGCCAGCTCCCGGGACAGGTTCAACTATGGCTACACCTTC. This sequence encodes CASSRDRFNYGYTF. The variable domain in full, completed from reference TRBV18 and TRBJ1-2, reads NAGVMQNPRHLVRRRGQEARLRCSPMKGHSHVYWYRQLPEEGLKFMVYLQKENIIDESGMPKERFSAEFPKEGPSILRIQQVVRGDSAAYFCASSRDRFNYGYTFGSGTRLTVV.

This clonotype occurred a few times. The chain employs TRBV7-2 and TRBJ2-7; 10 bases match TRBD2. The CDR3 extends over 17 amino acids. The germline V gene encodes CDR1 SGHTA and CDR2 FQGNSA. The trim removed 4 bases at V and 2 bases at J, leaving 11 bases unmatched. As DNA, the CDR3 is TGTGCCAGCAGCTCGGACTTAGCGGGGGGTCCGCCCTACGAGCAGTACTTC. Encoded protein: CASSSDLAGGPPYEQYF.

CDR3 nucleotides: TGTGCCAGTAGTATCGGTATTGCCGGGAGCAATCAGCCCCAGCATTTT. Its translation: CASSIGIAGSNQPQHF. This rearrangement joins TRBV19 to TRBJ1-5; no reliable D call. Between the trimmed V and J ends, which lost 3 bases and 1 base, there was a span of 13 bases. This CDR3 spans 16 amino acids. Germline V gene lookup returns CDR1 LNHDA and CDR2 SQIVND (reference sequence).

Only a few counts were recorded for this clonotype. The chain combines TRBV6-5 with TRBJ2-2; 7 bases match TRBD2. The CDR3 sequence is 12 residues long. Per the germline V gene, CDR1 is MNHEY and CDR2 is SVGAGI. J lost 6 bases, V lost 6 bases, and 1 base had no gene match. The CDR3 protein is CASRTSAGELFF. DNA of the CDR3: TGTGCCAGCAGAACTAGCGCCGGGGAGCTGTTTTTT.

This clonotype was detected a few times. The CDR3 here is CASSSTRGGTGELFF. CDR3 nucleotides: TGTGCCAGCAGCTCAACTAGAGGGGGAACCGGGGAGCTGTTTTTT. V and J are TRBV5-5 and TRBJ2-2, with D maybe TRBD1 (6 bases). V was clipped by 3 bases and J by 5 bases, with 14 bases between them. Germline V gene sequence: CDR1 SGHKS, CDR2 YYEKEE (reference sequence). The CDR3 contains 15 residues.

Ten or more counts support this clonotype. V and J are TRBV5-6 and TRBJ2-2, with a possible D match to TRBD2 (5 bases). The V gene's germline CDR1 is SGHDT and CDR2 YYEEEE. V lost 5 bases and J lost 1, with 12 bases in between. This CDR3 region has 15 residues. The CDR3 DNA sequence: TGTGCCAGCAGGGCGTGGAGGCAGAACACCGGGGAGCTGTTTTTT. Residues: CASRAWRQNTGELFF.

This sequence joins TRBV25-1 and TRBJ2-2, with a tentative D call TRBD2 (5 bases). V lost 6 bases and J lost 6, with 11 bases in between. Germline CDR1 is MGHDK and CDR2 is SYGVNS. This CDR3 is 13 amino acids long. CDR3 protein: CASRGSVPGELFF. The CDR3 DNA follows: TGTGCCAGCAGGGGGAGCGTGCCCGGGGAGCTGTTTTTT.

This clonotype has just a few counts. V usage is TRBV27 and J usage is TRBJ2-2; 10 bases map to TRBD2. V gave up 5 bases and J gave up 5 bases; unmatched junction bases: 5. This CDR3 has 15 amino acids. The germline CDR1 and CDR2 sequences are MNHEY and SMNVEV (reference sequence). The CDR3 DNA follows: TGTGCCAGCAGTGCTAGCGGGGGTGATACCGGGGAGCTGTTTTTT. Its protein product is CASSASGGDTGELFF.

This clonotype was seen a handful of times. This chain uses TRBV10-2 with TRBJ2-1; TRBD1 might be the D (5 bases). There are 12 residues in the CDR3. The V gene lost 7 bases and the J gene lost 5 bases, with 9 bases spanning the gap. Germline V gene data show CDR1 as WSHSY and CDR2 as SAAADI. The CDR3 loop reads CASMSRDNEQFF. CDR3 nucleotides: TGCGCCAGCATGAGCAGGGACAATGAGCAGTTCTTC.

This clonotype was seen a few times. The V call is TRBV5-1, the J call TRBJ2-2, with 9 bases aligning to TRBD2. J was trimmed by 2 bases and V by 2 bases; bases with no gene match: 7. The CDR3 covers 17 residues. The germline CDR1 and CDR2 sequences are SGHRS and YFSETQ. The CDR3 DNA is TGCGCCAGCAGCTTCGCGGTAGCGGGAGTTAACACCGGGGAGCTGTTTTTT. Its translation: CASSFAVAGVNTGELFF.

This clonotype was recorded a few times. V and J are TRBV12-3 or TRBV12-4 and TRBJ2-5; D unclear. There are 16 residues in the CDR3. Between the trimmed V and J ends, which lost 5 bases and 13 bases, there was a span of 29 bases. CDR3: CASSTMDHYTARSLYF. CDR3 in DNA: TGTGCCAGCAGTACCATGGACCACTACACGGCTCGTTCTCTGTACTTC.

A few counts support this clonotype. This chain connects TRBV29-1 to TRBJ2-5; 10 bases line up with TRBD2. The CDR3 is made up of 14 amino acids. With V trimmed by 3 bases and J by 6 bases, 7 bases remained unmatched. CDR1 SQVTM and CDR2 ANQGSEA come from the germline V gene. This CDR3 is CSVEPSGSGKTQYF. CDR3 DNA: TGCAGCGTTGAGCCTAGCGGGAGTGGAAAGACCCAGTACTTC.

This chain connects TRBV10-3 to TRBJ2-5; 7 bases line up with TRBD2. Trimming removed 4 bases from V and 5 bases from J; junction bases left unmatched: 13. The CDR3 is 16 residues long. CDR1 and CDR2 (germline): ENHRY, SYGVKD. This CDR3 reads CAISGLAVGAGETQYF. Here the CDR3 DNA reads TGTGCCATCAGTGGCCTAGCGGTGGGAGCGGGGGAGACCCAGTACTTC.

This clonotype has a count of ten or more. The genes are TRBV20-1 and TRBJ2-3, with 8 bases fitting TRBD2. Germline values: CDR1 DFQATT, CDR2 SNEGSKA (reference sequence). J gave up 3 bases and V 5 bases, and 4 bases lay outside the gene matches. CDR3 length equals 13 residues. The CDR3 DNA is TGCAGTGCTGACGGGAGGGGGACAGATACGCAGTATTTT. Amino acid sequence: CSADGRGTDTQYF.

The rearrangement uses TRBV6-5 and TRBJ1-2; maybe TRBD1 (5 bases). Per germline, CDR1 MNHEY and CDR2 SVGAGI. The CDR3 has 14 amino acids. The ends were cut back, 4 bases at V and 4 bases at J, with 13 bases in the middle. CDR3 region: CASSSRGASYGYTF. CDR3 in DNA: TGTGCCAGCAGTTCCCGTGGGGCTAGCTATGGCTACACCTTC.

The chain carries TRBV5-1 and TRBJ1-2, with a weak D call TRBD1 (6 bases). The germline V gene has CDR1 SGHRS and CDR2 YFSETQ. The V end lost 0 bases, the J end lost 6 bases, and 9 bases lay between the germline ends. The CDR3 has 13 residues. This chain's CDR3 is CASSLGAGDGYTF. The CDR3 DNA reads TGCGCCAGCAGCTTGGGAGCAGGGGATGGCTACACCTTC.

The V call is TRBV6-6, the J call TRBJ2-5; D may be TRBD2 (6 bases). Germline V CDR1 and CDR2: MNHNY, SVGAGI (reference sequence). The CDR3 length is 13 residues. V gave up 4 bases and J gave up 5 bases, with 11 bases separating them. The CDR3 region is CASSLGGIETQYF. In DNA, the CDR3 is TGTGCCAGCAGTTTGGGGGGAATTGAGACCCAGTACTTC.

A note on this clonotype: A junction end diverges from the germline sequence, so it may reflect a read error. CDR3 region: CCARVLAGGPSTDTQYF. The CDR3 nucleotides are TGCTGTGCTAGAGTGTTAGCGGGGGGGCCCAGCACAGATACGCAGTATTTT. This chain joins TRBV20-1 and TRBJ2-3, with 11 bases lining up with TRBD2. The CDR3 covers 17 residues. Germline CDR1 reads DFQATT; CDR2 reads SNEGSKA (reference sequence).

This clonotype was counted a few times. The V gene is TRBV7-2, the J gene TRBJ2-7; 7 bases align to TRBD2. The CDR3 has 16 amino acids. The junction had 13 bases not matched to a gene; V was cut back by 5 bases and J by 3 bases. Germline lookup yields CDR1 SGHTA and CDR2 FQGNSA. CDR3 sequence: CASSGLGGTGGYEQYF. Written as DNA, the CDR3 is TGTGCCAGCAGCGGGTTGGGAGGGACGGGGGGCTACGAGCAGTACTTC.

The chain combines TRBV12-3 or TRBV12-4 with TRBJ2-3; D may be TRBD2 (6 bases). The CDR3 extends over 12 amino acids. V lost 6 bases to trimming and J lost 3 bases, with 7 bases between them. The CDR3 is CASRTRTDTQYF. CDR3 sequence (DNA): TGTGCCAGCAGGACTAGGACAGATACGCAGTATTTT.

A word on this clonotype: A much larger clone is a single base away; this may be a read error. This chain links TRBV5-1 with TRBJ2-1; D uncertain. CDR1 is SGHRS, CDR2 YFSETQ, per germline. The CDR3 is 13 amino acids. In DNA form, the CDR3 reads TGCGCCGGCAGCTTGGTCGTGAACCATGAGCAGTTCTTC. Translating it yields CAGSLVVNHEQFF.

V usage is TRBV29-1 and J usage is TRBJ2-6; perhaps TRBD2 as D (7 bases). Germline V lookup: CDR1 SQVTM, CDR2 ANQGSEA. There are 14 residues in the CDR3. The V and J ends lost 7 bases and 2 bases respectively, with 12 bases between them. CDR3 DNA sequence: TGCAGCGCCGAGGGGGGGACTGGGGCCAACGTCCTGACTTTC. Amino acids: CSAEGGTGANVLTF. Supplemented by reference TRBV29-1 and TRBJ2-6, the full variable domain reads SAVISQKPSRDICQRGTSLTIQCQVDSQVTMMFWYRQQPGQSLTLIATANQGSEATYESGFVIDKFPISRPNLTFSTLTVSNMSPEDSSIYLCSAEGGTGANVLTFGAGSRLTVL.

The J gene is TRBJ2-6, the V gene TRBV11-2; D perhaps matches TRBD2 (5 bases). The V gene lost 1 base and the J gene lost 0 bases, with 16 bases spanning the gap. The germline gives CDR1 SGHAT, CDR2 FQNNGV. The CDR3 is 19 residues long. The CDR3: CASSLGGWSEHSGANVLTF. The DNA of the CDR3 is TGTGCCAGCAGCTTAGGCGGGTGGTCTGAACACTCTGGGGCCAACGTCCTGACTTTC.

This clonotype was detected many times. This chain joins TRBV20-1 and TRBJ2-1; 9 bases line up with TRBD2. CDR1 and CDR2 from the germline V gene are DFQATT and SNEGSKA (reference sequence). V shed 0 bases and J 5 bases; nucleotides not matched to a gene: 5. The CDR3 spans 15 residues. CDR3 amino acids: CSARDPRTSDNEQFF. The CDR3 nucleotides read TGCAGTGCTAGAGATCCTCGGACTAGCGACAATGAGCAGTTCTTC.